This T cell receptor (beta chain) was recovered during a study of blood T cell repertoires in COVID-19. Study summary: The United States, Italy and Spain supplied acute and convalescent COVID-19 samples. PBMCs, B-cell-depleted T cells, or T cells provided the cDNA or gDNA that made up the material.

The count of this clone is one. Under the authors' procedure: Amplification from reference gene primers served as the basis for estimated nucleated cell counts. Profiled with immunoSEQ multiplex PCR; TCRdb holds only in-frame clones, not every one. The D gene and trimming were derived from the DNA, and the V and J assignments and clone size from that table. The sample lists more than 65,000 clones, around three quarters occurring once. The sequence was obtained from a woman of 80 years or more with active or convalescent COVID-19. What was sequenced was peripheral blood.

The CDR3 protein is CASRPGQDVYEQYF. In DNA, the CDR3 is TGTGCCAGCCGGCCGGGACAGGACGTATACGAGCAGTACTTC. This chain uses TRBV3-1 (or the pseudogene TRBV3-2) with TRBJ2-7, with TRBD1 identical over 8 bases. The germline CDR1 and CDR2 sequences are LGHDT and YNNKEL (reference sequence). The CDR3 is 14 residues long. V shed 8 bases, J shed 4 bases, and the junction held 10 bases outside the gene matches.